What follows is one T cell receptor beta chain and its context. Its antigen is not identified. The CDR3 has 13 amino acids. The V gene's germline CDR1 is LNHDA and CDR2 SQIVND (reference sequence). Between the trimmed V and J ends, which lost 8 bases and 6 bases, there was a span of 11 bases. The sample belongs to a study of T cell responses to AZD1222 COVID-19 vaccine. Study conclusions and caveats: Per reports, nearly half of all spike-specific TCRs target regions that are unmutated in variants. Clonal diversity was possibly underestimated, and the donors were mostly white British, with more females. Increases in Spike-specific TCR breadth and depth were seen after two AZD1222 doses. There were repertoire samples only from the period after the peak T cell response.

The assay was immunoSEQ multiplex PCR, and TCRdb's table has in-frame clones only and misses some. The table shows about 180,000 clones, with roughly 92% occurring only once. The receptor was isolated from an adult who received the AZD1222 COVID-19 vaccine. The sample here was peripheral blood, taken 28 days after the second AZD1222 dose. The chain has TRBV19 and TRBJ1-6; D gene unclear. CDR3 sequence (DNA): TGTGCCAGTTCCAACAACGTTAATTCACCCCTCCACTTT. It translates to CASSNNVNSPLHF.